The clone carrying this T cell receptor beta chain was picked up a small number of times. This sample was taken from a study of blood T cell repertoires in COVID-19. Study-wide context: Acute-phase and convalescent COVID-19 samples originated in the United States, Italy and Spain. The analysed material was cDNA or gDNA that came from T cells, B-cell-depleted T cells, or PBMCs.

The germline gives CDR1 SGHRS, CDR2 YFSETQ. This CDR3 spans 16 amino acids. V shed 2 bases, J shed 0 bases, and the junction held 3 bases outside the gene matches. Per the authors' pipeline: Nucleated cell counts were estimated from reference gene primer amplification. Clones were sequenced by immunoSEQ multiplex PCR, and TCRdb holds only the in-frame ones, with some missing. V, J and clone size are taken as reported in that table, and D and trimming were inferred from the DNA itself. The table includes 100,000 or so clones, nearly 90% detected once. Sequencing was done on a sample of peripheral blood. This TCR was recovered from a woman between 55 and 75 years old with acute or convalescent COVID-19. The rearrangement links TRBV5-1 to TRBJ1-3, with TRBD1 identical over 9 bases. The CDR3 DNA follows: TGCGCCAGCAGCTTAGGGACAGGGCTCTCTGGAAACACCATATATTTT. Amino acids: CASSLGTGLSGNTIYF.